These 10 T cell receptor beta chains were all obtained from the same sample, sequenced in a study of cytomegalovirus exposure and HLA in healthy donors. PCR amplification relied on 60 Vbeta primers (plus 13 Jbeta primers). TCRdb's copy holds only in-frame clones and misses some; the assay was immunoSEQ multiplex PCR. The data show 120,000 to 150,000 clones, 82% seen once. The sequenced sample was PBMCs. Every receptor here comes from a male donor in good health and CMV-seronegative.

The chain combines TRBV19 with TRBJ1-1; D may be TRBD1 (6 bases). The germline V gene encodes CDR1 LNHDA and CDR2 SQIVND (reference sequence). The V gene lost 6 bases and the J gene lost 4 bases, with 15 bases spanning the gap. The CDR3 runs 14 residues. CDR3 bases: TGTGCCAGTAGCATAACAGGGCTTCTCACTGAAGCTTTCTTT. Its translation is CASSITGLLTEAFF.

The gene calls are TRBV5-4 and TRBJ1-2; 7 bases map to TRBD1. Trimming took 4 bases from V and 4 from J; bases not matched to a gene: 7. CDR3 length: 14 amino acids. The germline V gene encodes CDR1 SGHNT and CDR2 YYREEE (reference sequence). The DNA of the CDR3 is TGTGCCAGCAGCAGCTGGAGGACAGGCTATGGCTACACCTTC. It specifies CASSSWRTGYGYTF.

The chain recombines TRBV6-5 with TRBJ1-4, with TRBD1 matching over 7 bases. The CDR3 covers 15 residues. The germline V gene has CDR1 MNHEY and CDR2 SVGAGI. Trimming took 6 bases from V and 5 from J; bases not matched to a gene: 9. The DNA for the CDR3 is TGTGCCAGCAGCCTATGGGACAGCAGAAATGAAAAACTGTTTTTT. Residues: CASSLWDSRNEKLFF.

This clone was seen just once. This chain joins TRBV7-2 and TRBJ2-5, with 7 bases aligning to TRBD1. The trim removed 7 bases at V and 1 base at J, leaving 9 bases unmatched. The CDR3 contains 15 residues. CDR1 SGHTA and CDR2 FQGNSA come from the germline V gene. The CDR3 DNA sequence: TGTGCCAGCACTTATGCAGGGGGATTCCAAGAGACCCAGTACTTC. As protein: CASTYAGGFQETQYF.

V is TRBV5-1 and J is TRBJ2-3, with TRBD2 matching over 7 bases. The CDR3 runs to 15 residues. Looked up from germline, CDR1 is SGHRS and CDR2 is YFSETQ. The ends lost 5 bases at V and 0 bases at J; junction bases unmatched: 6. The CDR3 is CASRPRGESTDTQYF. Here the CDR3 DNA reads TGCGCCAGCAGGCCACGGGGGGAGAGCACAGATACGCAGTATTTT.

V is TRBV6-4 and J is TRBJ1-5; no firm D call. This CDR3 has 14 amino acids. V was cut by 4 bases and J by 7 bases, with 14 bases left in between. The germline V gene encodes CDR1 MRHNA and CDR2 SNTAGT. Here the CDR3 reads CASSVEGGRQPQHF. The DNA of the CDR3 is TGTGCCAGCAGTGTTGAGGGAGGGAGGCAGCCCCAGCATTTT.

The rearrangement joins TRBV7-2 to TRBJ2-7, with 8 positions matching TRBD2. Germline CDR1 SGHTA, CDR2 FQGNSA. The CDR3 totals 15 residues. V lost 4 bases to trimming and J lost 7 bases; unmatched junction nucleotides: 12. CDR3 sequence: CASSSLPGGRGEQYF. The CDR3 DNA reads TGTGCCAGCAGCTCCCTTCCGGGAGGGCGTGGTGAGCAGTACTTC.

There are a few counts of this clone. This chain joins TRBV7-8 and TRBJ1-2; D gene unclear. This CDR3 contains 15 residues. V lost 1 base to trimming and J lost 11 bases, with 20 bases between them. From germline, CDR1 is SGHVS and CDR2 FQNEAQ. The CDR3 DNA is TGTGCCAGCAGCTTAGACGGGGTCCTTTCTGTCAAGTACACCTTC. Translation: CASSLDGVLSVKYTF.

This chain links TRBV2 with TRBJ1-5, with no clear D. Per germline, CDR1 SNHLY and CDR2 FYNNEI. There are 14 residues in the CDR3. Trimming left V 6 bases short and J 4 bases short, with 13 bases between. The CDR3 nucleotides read TGTGCCAGCAGCGTTTTAGGAGTAAATCAGCCCCAGCATTTT. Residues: CASSVLGVNQPQHF.

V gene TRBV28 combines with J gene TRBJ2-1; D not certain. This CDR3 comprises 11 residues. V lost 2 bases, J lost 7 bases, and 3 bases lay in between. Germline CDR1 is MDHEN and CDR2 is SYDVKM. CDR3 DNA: TGTGCCAGCAGTTTACGGAATGAGCAGTTCTTC. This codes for CASSLRNEQFF.